One TCR beta chain is described in this entry. The antigen is unknown. 60 Vbeta and 13 Jbeta primers were used in PCR. Measured with immunoSEQ multiplex PCR; TCRdb has only the in-frame clones, and not every one. The profile covers about 55,000 clones, with about 80% appearing a single time and more than 1.4% taken by the ten largest. Germline V lookup: CDR1 GTSNPN, CDR2 SVGIG (reference sequence). This CDR3 is built from 14 residues. V lost 7 bases, J lost 0 bases, and 14 bases lay in between. This sample was taken from a study of cytomegalovirus exposure and HLA in healthy donors. Overall study findings and caveats: Analyzed later, association rates of TCRs varied across HLA loci, with DRB1 most and HLA-C fewest. The study listed approximately 170 cytomegalovirus-associated TCR beta chains. TRBV6-2, TRBV6-3 and other indistinguishable V segments were excluded.

Input material: PBMCs. This sequence joins TRBV30 and TRBJ2-3; D is possibly TRBD1 (5 bases). The clonotype was recovered from a female donor in good health and CMV-seronegative. The CDR3 region has the DNA TGTGCCTTTCGGCAGGGAACTAGCACAGATACGCAGTATTTT. Residues: CAFRQGTSTDTQYF.